This T cell receptor (beta chain) was sequenced during a study of blood T cells in healthy people across ages. Using a J-beta primer mix together with a sample-barcoded 5' primer, a second PCR was run for about 6 to 11 cycles. TCRdb re-derived calls from the 5' RACE reads in MiXCR, one entry per CDR3 protein. The repertoire holds about 650,000 distinct CDR3 sequences, with approximately 29% as singletons. The CDR3 has 15 residues. Between the trimmed V and J ends, which lost 5 bases and 1 base, there was a span of 14 bases. Germline values: CDR1 PRHDT, CDR2 FYEKMQ (reference sequence). The source is a woman at least 80 years old in good health. The chain recombines TRBV13 with TRBJ1-1, with D tentatively TRBD1 (5 bases). The sample comprised blood. Written as DNA, the CDR3 is TGTGCCAGCAGCCCTGGAGCGGGGGGGAACACTGAAGCTTTCTTT. Protein sequence: CASSPGAGGNTEAFF. The full variable domain, its missing parts supplied by reference TRBV13 and TRBJ1-1, is AAGVIQSPRHLIKEKRETATLKCYPIPRHDTVYWYQQGPGQDPQFLISFYEKMQSDKGSIPDRFSAQQFSDYHSELNMSSLELGDSALYFCASSPGAGGNTEAFFGQGTRLTVV.